This TCR beta chain derives from a study of T cells after yellow fever vaccination. Study summary: Where fractions had low cell numbers, libraries were prepared from them with the SMART-Seq v4 Ultra Low Input RNA kit. The study's findings and limits: By day 5 rather than day 15, the secondary response had peaked, though it was weaker.

After removal of 5 bases from V and 4 bases from J, the junction contained 5 bases not matched to a gene. CDR1 and CDR2 from the germline V gene are SEHNR and FQNEAQ (reference sequence). CDR3 length equals 14 residues. This clonotype appeared a few times. Antigen unknown. Researchers made TCR cDNA using 5'RACE template switching, and this step added a universal primer site and UMIs. TCRdb reprocessed the 5' RACE reads via MiXCR and lists one record per CDR3 protein. The sample lists a few hundred thousand distinct CDR3 sequences; about 4% were seen once. The sample was PBMCs, taken 5 days after the yellow fever booster vaccination. The chain employs TRBV7-9 and TRBJ2-1; 7 bases map to TRBD1. The TCR sequence derives from a man younger than 30 who received the YFV17D yellow fever vaccine. The chain's CDR3 is CASSRDSNYNEQFF. The CDR3 DNA reads as TGTGCCAGCAGCCGGGACAGTAATTACAATGAGCAGTTCTTC.